This is a list of T cell receptor beta chains from one sample in a study of siplizumab effects on memory and regulatory T cells. Sequencing used immunoSEQ multiplex PCR; TCRdb keeps in-frame clones, though not all of them. This table has approximately 82,000 clones, approximately 86% appearing once. Sample: Tregs sorted from blood. The receptors were sampled from a human donor in good health. CDR3s include the opening cysteine and the closing phenylalanine or tryptophan. D genes are given only for firm matches. Some rows have no size entry. The others give once, few or many, or a class for an expanded clone.

D gene	clone size	CDR3 length	V gene	J gene	CDR3 DNA	CDR3 protein
.	.	11	TRBV20-1	TRBJ2-7	TGCAGTGCTAGTAAGCGCTACGAGCAGTACTTC	CSASKRYEQYF
TRBD1	.	15	TRBV5-4	TRBJ1-3	TGTGCCAGCAGACGAGGACAGGGCGACGGAAACACCATATATTTT	CASRRGQGDGNTIYF
.	.	13	TRBV7-9	TRBJ1-2	TGTGCCAGCAGCCCTTCTGTGGGAGAAGGTCGCACCTTC	CASSPSVGEGRTF
.	.	14	TRBV11-2	TRBJ1-3	TGTGCCAGCACCCCGGACAGCGCCTTCGGCACCATATATTTT	CASTPDSAFGTIYF
.	.	14	TRBV11-2	TRBJ1-6	TGTGCCAGCAGCTTAGTTCAGGGGAGTTCACCCCTCCACTTT	CASSLVQGSSPLHF
TRBD2	.	15	TRBV5-6	TRBJ2-3	TGTGCCAGCAGCGTAACGGGGGGGCCCACAGATACGCAGTATTTT	CASSVTGGPTDTQYF
TRBD1	once	13	TRBV6-1	TRBJ2-7	TGTGCCAGCACCACAGGGGGCCGATACGAGCAGTACTTC	CASTTGGRYEQYF
TRBD1	.	17	TRBV5-1	TRBJ1-3	TGCGCCAGCAGCTTGGGACCGGACAGGGTCGCTGGAAACACCATATATTTT	CASSLGPDRVAGNTIYF
.	once	12	TRBV6-5	TRBJ2-7	TGTGCCAGCAGTCACCCCGGCTACGAGCAGTACTTC	CASSHPGYEQYF
.	.	13	TRBV7-9	TRBJ1-2	TGTGCCAGCAGCTTAGTGGGGGACTATGGCTACACCTTC	CASSLVGDYGYTF
.	.	13	TRBV4-1	TRBJ1-2	TGCGCCAGCAGCCAAGCAGATAACTATGGCTACACCTTC	CASSQADNYGYTF
TRBD1	once	18	TRBV4-2	TRBJ1-4	TGTGCCAGCAGGCCTACTATAGGGACAGGGGGTTGGAATGAAAAACTGTTTTTT	CASRPTIGTGGWNEKLFF
.	.	16	TRBV4-2	TRBJ2-2	TGTGCCAGCAGCCAAGATATCAGGTCGAACACCGGGGAGCTGTTTTTT	CASSQDIRSNTGELFF